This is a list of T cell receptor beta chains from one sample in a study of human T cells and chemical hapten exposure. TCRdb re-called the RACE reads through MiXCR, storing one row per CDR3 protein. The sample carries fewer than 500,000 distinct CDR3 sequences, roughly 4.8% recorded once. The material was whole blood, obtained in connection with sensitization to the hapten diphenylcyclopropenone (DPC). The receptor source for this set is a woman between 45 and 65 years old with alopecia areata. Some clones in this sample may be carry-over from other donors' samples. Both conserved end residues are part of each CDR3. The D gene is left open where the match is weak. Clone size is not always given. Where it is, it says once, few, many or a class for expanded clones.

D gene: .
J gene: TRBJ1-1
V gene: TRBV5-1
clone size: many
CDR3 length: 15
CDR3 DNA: TGCGCCAGCAGCTCCTCCGGGACCAAGGGCGCTGAAGCTTTCTTT
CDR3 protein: CASSSSGTKGAEAFF

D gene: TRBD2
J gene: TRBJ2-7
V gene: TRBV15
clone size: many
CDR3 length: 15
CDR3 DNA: TGTGCCACCAGCAGAGATGCCTCGAGGGGAGGGGAGCAGTACTTC
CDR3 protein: CATSRDASRGGEQYF

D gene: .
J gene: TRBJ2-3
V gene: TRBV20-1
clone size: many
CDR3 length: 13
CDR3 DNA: TGCAGTGCTTTCTACCCTAGCACAGATACGCAGTATTTT
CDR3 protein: CSAFYPSTDTQYF

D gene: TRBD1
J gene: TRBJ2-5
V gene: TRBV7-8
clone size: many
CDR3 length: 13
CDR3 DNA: TGTGCCAGCAGCTGGGGACAGAAAGAGACCCAGTACTTC
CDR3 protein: CASSWGQKETQYF

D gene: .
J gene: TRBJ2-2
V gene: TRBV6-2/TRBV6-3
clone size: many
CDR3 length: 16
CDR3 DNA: TGTGCCAGCAGTTTGTCCCGATCTTCGAACACCGGGGAGCTGTTTTTT
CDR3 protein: CASSLSRSSNTGELFF

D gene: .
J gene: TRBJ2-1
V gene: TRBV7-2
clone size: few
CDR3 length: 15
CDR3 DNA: TGTGCCAGCAGCTTAGACGGGAGTAGTTTCGATGAGCAGTTCTTC
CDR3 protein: CASSLDGSSFDEQFF

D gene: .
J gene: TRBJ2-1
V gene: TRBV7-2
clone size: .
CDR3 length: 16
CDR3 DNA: TGTGCCAGCAGCTTAGGTTTTCCCGTCCGGGGCAATGAGCAGTTCTTC
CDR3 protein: CASSLGFPVRGNEQFF

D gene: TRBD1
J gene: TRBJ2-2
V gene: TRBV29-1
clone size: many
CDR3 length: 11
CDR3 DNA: TGCAGCGGCAGGGGGTCCGGGGAGCTGTTTTTT
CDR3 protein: CSGRGSGELFF

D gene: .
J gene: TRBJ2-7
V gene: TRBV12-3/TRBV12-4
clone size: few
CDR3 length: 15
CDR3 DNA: TGTGCCAGCAGTCTTAGTCAGGCGATCTTGACCGAGCAGTACTTC
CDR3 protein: CASSLSQAILTEQYF

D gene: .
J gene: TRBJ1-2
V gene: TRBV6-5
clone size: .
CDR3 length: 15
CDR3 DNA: TGTGCCAGCAGTTTCGGGGAAATGGTTAACTATGGCTACACCTTC
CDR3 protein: CASSFGEMVNYGYTF

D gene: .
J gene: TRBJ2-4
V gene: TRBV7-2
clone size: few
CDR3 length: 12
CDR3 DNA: TGTGCCAGCAGCGAGGGGTTCAACATTCAGTACTTC
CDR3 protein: CASSEGFNIQYF

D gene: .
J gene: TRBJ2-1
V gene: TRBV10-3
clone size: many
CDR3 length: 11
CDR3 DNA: TGTGCCATCAGTGAGTCGTCCGAGCAGTTCTTC
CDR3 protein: CAISESSEQFF

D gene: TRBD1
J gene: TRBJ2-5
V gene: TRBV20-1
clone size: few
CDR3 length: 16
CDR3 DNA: TGCAGTGCTAGAGATCAAGGACAGGGGGCACAAGAGACCCAGTACTTC
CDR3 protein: CSARDQGQGAQETQYF

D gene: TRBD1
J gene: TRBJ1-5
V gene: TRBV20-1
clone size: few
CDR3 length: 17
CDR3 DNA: TGCAGTGCTAGCGATCCCCCGGGACAGGGGGCCTGGCAGCCCCAGCATTTT
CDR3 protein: CSASDPPGQGAWQPQHF

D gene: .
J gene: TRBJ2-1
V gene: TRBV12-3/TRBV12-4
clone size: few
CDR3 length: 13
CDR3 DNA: TGTGCCAGCAGGTCCCGTCCTAGCAGTGAGCAGTTCTTC
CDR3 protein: CASRSRPSSEQFF

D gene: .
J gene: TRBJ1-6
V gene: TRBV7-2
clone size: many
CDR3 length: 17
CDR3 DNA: TGTGCCAGCAGCTTAGGACCCAGGGGTGCATTAGGATCACCCCTCCACTTT
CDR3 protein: CASSLGPRGALGSPLHF

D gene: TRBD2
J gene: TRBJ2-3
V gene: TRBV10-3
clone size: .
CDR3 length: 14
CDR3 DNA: TGTGCCATCAGTGAACGGGAGGTCGCAGATACGCAGTATTTT
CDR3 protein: CAISEREVADTQYF

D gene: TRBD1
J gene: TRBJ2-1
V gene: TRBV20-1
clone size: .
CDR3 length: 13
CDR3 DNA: TGCAGTGCTAGGCAGGGGGCGAGGGTTGAGCAGTTCTTC
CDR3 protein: CSARQGARVEQFF